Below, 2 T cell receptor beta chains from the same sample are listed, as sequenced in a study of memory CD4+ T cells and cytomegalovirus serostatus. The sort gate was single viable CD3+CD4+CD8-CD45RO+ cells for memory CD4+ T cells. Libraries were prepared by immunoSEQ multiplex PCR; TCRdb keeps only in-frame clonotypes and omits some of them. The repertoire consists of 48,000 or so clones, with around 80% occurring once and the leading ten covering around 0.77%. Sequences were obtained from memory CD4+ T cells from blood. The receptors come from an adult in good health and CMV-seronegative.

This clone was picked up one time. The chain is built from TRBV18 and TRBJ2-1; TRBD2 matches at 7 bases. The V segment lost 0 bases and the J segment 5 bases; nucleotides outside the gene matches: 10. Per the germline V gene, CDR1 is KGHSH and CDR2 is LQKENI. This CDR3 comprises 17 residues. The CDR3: CASSPPGRENGNNEQFF. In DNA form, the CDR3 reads TGTGCCAGCTCACCACCGGGGCGGGAGAATGGAAACAATGAGCAGTTCTTC.

Here the CDR3 DNA reads TGTGCCAGCAGCCTAGGACTAGTTCGCGCCTACGAGCAGTACTTC. Its translation: CASSLGLVRAYEQYF. The chain carries TRBV14 and TRBJ2-7, with TRBD2 matching 7 bases. The germline gives CDR1 SGHDN, CDR2 FVKESK. Unmatched junction bases numbered 8, after V lost 4 bases and J lost 2 bases. The CDR3 has 15 residues.